One sample yielded the 16 T cell receptor beta chains listed below, sequenced in a study of technical replicates of blood from several donors. Repertoires were generated with immunoSEQ multiplex PCR, while TCRdb's copy carries only in-frame clones and drops some. The data contain about 80,000 clones, approximately 94% of them singletons. Sequences were obtained from T cells isolated from PBMCs. These receptors all come from a human donor in good health.

V and J are TRBV18 and TRBJ2-7, with 8 bases that match TRBD1. V shed 5 bases and J 3 bases; nucleotides not matched to a gene: 3. This CDR3 is 13 amino acids long. Per germline, CDR1 KGHSH and CDR2 LQKENI. CDR3 region: CASSGQGDYEQYF. The CDR3 nucleotides are TGTGCCAGCTCAGGACAGGGTGACTACGAGCAGTACTTC.

V and J are TRBV10-1 and TRBJ2-1, with TRBD2 as a possible D gene (6 bases). Germline-derived CDR1 and CDR2 are WNHNN and SYGVQD (reference sequence). V lost 6 bases and J lost 1, with 16 bases in between. The CDR3 sequence is 16 residues long. The CDR3 DNA is TGCGCCAGCAGCGCTTCTTCGGGAGAGTCCTACAATGAGCAGTTCTTC. Amino acid sequence: CASSASSGESYNEQFF.

The chain has TRBV7-9 and TRBJ1-2, with D possibly TRBD1 on 5 matching bases. V lost 4 bases and J 4 bases, leaving 13 bases between the germline ends. The CDR3 contains 14 residues. CDR1 SEHNR and CDR2 FQNEAQ come from the germline V gene (reference sequence). This CDR3 reads CASSSGQSIYGYTF. The CDR3 DNA follows: TGTGCCAGCAGCTCAGGACAATCAATCTATGGCTACACCTTC.

This clone has only one observation. The V call is TRBV11-3, the J call TRBJ2-4; the match to TRBD2 covers 10 bases. The CDR3 sequence is 16 residues long. The germline V gene has CDR1 SGHNT and CDR2 YENEEA. The V and J ends lost 6 bases and 8 bases, in that order; junction bases with no gene match: 13. Here the CDR3 DNA reads TGTGCCAGCAGTCCTTCTAGCGGGAGTGGGAGAGACATTCAGTACTTC. Translated: CASSPSSGSGRDIQYF.

V gene TRBV19 combines with J gene TRBJ2-7; 15 positions agree with TRBD2. Trimming cost V 5 bases and J 4 bases; bases outside gene matches: 6. Looked up from germline, CDR1 is LNHDA and CDR2 is SQIVND (reference sequence). The length of the CDR3 is 16 residues. The CDR3 loop is CASSLRTSGRAYEQYF. DNA for the CDR3: TGTGCCAGTAGTCTCCGGACTAGCGGGAGGGCTTACGAGCAGTACTTC.

V and J are TRBV7-8 and TRBJ2-1; D not resolved. Germline V gives CDR1 SGHVS, CDR2 FQNEAQ. This CDR3 is built from 13 residues. V was pared by 3 bases and J by 6 bases, with 9 bases between. This CDR3 reads CASSFTSGNEQFF. The CDR3 DNA follows: TGTGCCAGCAGCTTTACTTCGGGCAATGAGCAGTTCTTC.

The V gene is TRBV6-5, the J gene TRBJ1-2; TRBD1 might be the D (6 bases). Germline-derived CDR1 and CDR2 are MNHEY and SVGAGI. CDR3 size: 15 residues. V was trimmed by 0 bases and J by 4 bases, leaving 12 bases between them. The CDR3 DNA follows: TGTGCCAGCAGTTACTCGACAGGACCCTCCTATGGCTACACCTTC. Amino acid sequence: CASSYSTGPSYGYTF.

The chain combines TRBV15 with TRBJ2-5; TRBD1 might be the D (6 bases). The CDR3 covers 15 residues. Germline lookup yields CDR1 LNHNV and CDR2 YYDKDF (reference sequence). The V and J ends lost 1 base and 4 bases respectively, with 13 bases between them. CDR3 sequence reads: CATSRASEGGETQYF. CDR3 coding DNA: TGTGCCACCAGCAGAGCCTCTGAAGGGGGAGAGACCCAGTACTTC. Supplemented by reference TRBV15 and TRBJ2-5, the full variable domain reads DAMVIQNPRYQVTQFGKPVTLSCSQTLNHNVMYWYQQKSSQAPKLLFHYYDKDFNNEADTPDNFQSRRPNTSFCFLDIRSPGLGDTAMYLCATSRASEGGETQYFGPGTRLLVL.

The chain couples TRBV6-1 to TRBJ1-4; maybe TRBD1 (5 bases). The CDR3 has 14 amino acids. Germline loops: CDR1 MNHNS, CDR2 SASEGT. V shed 1 base and J shed 8 bases, with 11 bases lying between them. The CDR3 protein is CASSEGRVGEKLFF. DNA for the CDR3: TGTGCCAGCAGTGAAGGCAGGGTCGGGGAAAAACTGTTTTTT.

This chain connects TRBV11-2 to TRBJ2-7, with D tentatively TRBD2 (6 bases). V was trimmed by 0 bases and J by 3 bases, leaving 9 bases between them. Germline V gene lookup returns CDR1 SGHAT and CDR2 FQNNGV. CDR3 length: 14 amino acids. CDR3 DNA sequence: TGTGCCAGCAGCTTAGATCAGGGAGGCTACGAGCAGTACTTC. Translating it yields CASSLDQGGYEQYF.

V gene TRBV9 combines with J gene TRBJ2-7, with D maybe TRBD1 (6 bases). The germline V and J ends were trimmed by 2 bases and 2 bases, with 8 bases remaining between them. The CDR3 runs to 13 residues. Per germline, CDR1 SGDLS and CDR2 YYNGEE. The CDR3 DNA is TGTGCCAGCAGCGTGGGGACAACCTACGAGCAGTACTTC. It codes for CASSVGTTYEQYF.

V usage is TRBV10-3 and J usage is TRBJ1-1, with D unresolved. From germline, CDR1 is ENHRY and CDR2 SYGVKD. V lost 2 bases, J lost 10 bases, and 11 bases lay in between. The CDR3 extends over 12 amino acids. CDR3 sequence reads: CAISEVQVGAFF. The CDR3 DNA reads TGTGCCATCAGTGAGGTTCAGGTTGGAGCTTTCTTT.

This chain uses TRBV28 with TRBJ2-7; TRBD1 might be the D (6 bases). Germline V gene data show CDR1 as MDHEN and CDR2 as SYDVKM. V was cut by 8 bases and J by 3 bases, with 14 bases left in between. This CDR3 comprises 13 residues. CDR3 nucleotide sequence: TGTGCCAGCCAACAGGGTGAGGGCTACGAGCAGTACTTC. Protein: CASQQGEGYEQYF.

This clone appeared a single time. The chain carries TRBV7-9 and TRBJ1-1, with D perhaps matching TRBD1 (5 bases). In germline, CDR1 is SEHNR, CDR2 FQNEAQ (reference sequence). V dropped 4 bases and J dropped 4 bases, with 13 bases sitting between them. CDR3 size: 14 residues. The CDR3 DNA sequence: TGTGCCAGCAGCTCTGATTGGGGGGTCACTGAAGCTTTCTTT. Residues: CASSSDWGVTEAFF.

This rearrangement joins TRBV7-2 to TRBJ2-7, with TRBD2 as a possible D gene (6 bases). Trimming removed 2 bases at V and 5 bases at J, with 16 bases between. The CDR3 has 15 residues. Germline CDR1 and CDR2: SGHTA and FQGNSA. The CDR3 region has the DNA TGTGCCAGCAGCTTATCCGGGGGAGAGGCCCACGAGCAGTACTTC. It specifies CASSLSGGEAHEQYF. Looking up the rest from reference TRBV7-2 and TRBJ2-7 gives the full variable domain: GAGVSQSPSNKVTEKGKDVELRCDPISGHTALYWYRQSLGQGLEFLIYFQGNSAPDKSGLPSDRFSAERTGGSVSTLTIQRTQQEDSAVYLCASSLSGGEAHEQYFGPGTRLTVT.

This rearrangement joins TRBV28 to TRBJ2-5; maybe TRBD2 (5 bases). Germline loops: CDR1 MDHEN, CDR2 SYDVKM. Trimming removed 2 bases from V and 3 bases from J, with 19 bases in between. The CDR3 totals 17 residues. The CDR3 DNA reads TGTGCCAGCAGTTTACCTAGAGGGCTTTCCCGGGAAGAGACCCAGTACTTC. Translated, it gives CASSLPRGLSREETQYF.